This TCR beta chain was recorded in a study of T-cell reconstitution after alpha-beta-depleted transplantation in children. This CDR3 region has 13 residues. Germline CDR1 and CDR2: SEHNR and FQNEAQ (reference sequence). Trimming removed 4 bases from V and 3 bases from J, with 10 bases in between. This clonotype occurred a few times. During its preparation, the TCRbeta library received unique molecular identifiers. TCRdb analysed the PCR reads with MiXCR anew, one entry per CDR3 protein. The table records 490,000 or so distinct CDR3 sequences, around 12% of them present only once. The sample consisted of PBMCs from the stem cell graft donor, taken from the stem cell graft. This receptor was taken from a human donor who donated a stem cell graft to a child with combined immunodeficiency. The V gene is TRBV7-9, the J gene TRBJ2-7; perhaps TRBD2 as D (5 bases). The CDR3 is CASSSEGSYEQYF. CDR3 bases: TGTGCCAGCAGCTCAGAGGGAAGCTACGAGCAGTACTTC.